Listed here is a single TCR beta chain. Antigen: not known. The data are from a study of CD8 T cells in ankylosing spondylitis. Points from the study as a whole: Significant enrichment of disease-linked clones was reportedly seen in matched ankylosing spondylitis synovial fluid.

This CDR3 has 15 residues. After removal of 1 base from V and 9 bases from J, the junction contained 11 bases not matched to a gene. Germline V gene data show CDR1 as GTSNPN and CDR2 as SVGIG (reference sequence). TCRdb re-called the 5' RACE reads through MiXCR, storing one row per CDR3 protein. Among 200,000 to 300,000 distinct CDR3 sequences, less than 10% were seen once, and the ten largest hold approximately 6.3%. The source is a male donor with ankylosing spondylitis or in good health (not recorded which). The sample was blood, either unsorted or a sorted T cell fraction (not recorded which). V and J are TRBV30 and TRBJ2-1; 8 bases are shared with TRBD1. In nucleotides, the CDR3 is TGTGCCTGGAGTGCGCGACAGGGGAGGCGGGCTGAGCAGTTCTTC. Translated: CAWSARQGRRAEQFF.